This entry concerns a single T cell receptor (beta chain). This clonotype was recorded many times. It has no known antigen specificity. Base qualities are missing; no much larger clone stands one base away. This record comes from a study of T-cell reconstitution after alpha-beta-depleted transplantation in children (dated by TCRdb to the mid-2010s). In terms of the full investigation: The study quantitatively tracked T-cell immune reconstitution after TCRalphabeta/CD19-depleted allogeneic hematopoietic cell transplantation in children using TCR repertoire profiling. Summary of the overall study and its limitations: Over subsequent months, a decline in hyperexpanded clone frequencies was noted, and after one year, T-cell counts and TCRbeta diversity were mostly ascribed to newly produced T cells. The high TCRbeta diversity at day 60 in some patients was ascribed to recipient T cells and intrathymic progenitors that had survived conditioning. The apparently early recovery of alphabetaT-cell counts about two months after transplant reportedly depended on only several hundred rapidly expanded clones that came from non-depleted graft cells.

What the treatment or condition label conveys for this sample: allogeneic hematopoietic cell transplantation with graft depleted of TCRalphabeta T cells and CD19 B cells. The children who served as transplant recipients had been given grafts of TCRalphabeta/CD19-depleted allogeneic hematopoietic cells. The germline V gene specifies LGHNA as CDR1 and YSLEER as CDR2. Trimming costs V 0 bases and J 4 bases, and their ends lie 1 base apart. There are 12 amino acids in the CDR3, from cysteine to phenylalanine inclusive. Kept here is only the CDR3 DNA, which spans 36 bases and is read in frame from base 1. The library was generated by PCR. For sequencing, an Illumina HiSeq 2500 was employed. TCR library preparation used molecular barcoding, with unique molecular identifiers applied to normalize quantification of the TCRbeta repertoire. TCRdb reprocessed the public reads (quality trimming at Q25 with fastp, clone calling with MiXCR) and kept in-frame beta chains. Entries are consolidated by CDR3 protein sequence, retaining the most common genes and DNA. The sample table shows about 290,000 distinct CDR3 sequences, and roughly a tenth are seen once. 7.5% of the sample lies in the top ten.

The source material was PBMCs, sampled before TCRalphabeta/CD19-depleted stem cell transplant. The rearrangement combines TRBV4-3 with TRBJ1-5, with no confident D gene call. This clonotype was sampled from a boy younger than two with acute myeloid leukemia, due to receive a stem cell transplant. The CDR3 protein is CASSQENQPQHF. The nucleotide sequence is TGCGCCAGCAGCCAAGAAAATCAGCCCCAGCATTTT.